This T cell receptor beta chain emerged from a study of T cell responses to AZD1222 COVID-19 vaccine. Points from the study as a whole: Spike-specific TCR breadth and depth both grew after two AZD1222 doses.

V was clipped by 4 bases and J by 3 bases, with 13 bases between them. The CDR3 has 14 amino acids. Looked up from germline, CDR1 is WSHSY and CDR2 is SAAADI. The repertoire was sequenced with immunoSEQ multiplex PCR; TCRdb's copy has only in-frame clones and lacks some. In the table there are approximately 150,000 clones, around nine tenths of which are singletons. Note on this clone: As yet, its antigen is unknown.

Sequencing was performed on peripheral blood, taken 28 days after the second AZD1222 dose. This TCR came from an adult who received the AZD1222 COVID-19 vaccine. V gene TRBV10-2 combines with J gene TRBJ2-7; TRBD1 or TRBD2 may be the D gene (6 bases each). DNA for the CDR3: TGCGCCAGCAGTGTTGCCAGGGGAGGCTACGAGCAGTACTTC. Translated: CASSVARGGYEQYF.